This TCR beta chain was retrieved from a study of blood T cell repertoires in COVID-19 (dated by TCRdb to about 2020). In terms of the full investigation: Samples covering the acute and convalescent phases of COVID-19 were provided by collaborators in the United States, Italy and Spain. The samples were drawn from two sources: the first 160 participants of the ongoing ImmuneRACE study, and 1,000 to 1,500 subjects contributed by 6 global collaborators. Where available, HLA class I and class II types were obtained from metadata supplied by the sample provider rather than from assay-based typing. The sample metadata nearly always contained a de-identified subject ID, COVID-19 status, age in years and sex. The prospective study material was composed of cDNA or gDNA derived from T cells, B-cell-depleted T cells, or PBMCs. A freely available public database, intended as a resource for researchers studying the immune response to SARS-CoV-2, is where the repertoires were released. Deeply sampled blood TCRbeta repertoires from subjects exposed to, actively infected with, or recovered from COVID-19 were included in the dataset.

Notes on this clone: The antigen it recognizes is unknown. No qualities accompany the bases; no much larger clone lies one base away. Other DNA sequences in the same sample also yield this CDR3.

Another Seattle source contributed samples from volunteer blood donors who had recovered from COVID-19. Collaborating institutions collected whole blood in K2EDTA tubes following their own protocols. For TCRbeta analysis, collaborator samples were shipped as frozen whole blood, as isolated PBMCs, or as DNA extracted from either sample type. On the study overall, not on this receptor specifically: The amount of clinical and demographic metadata varied by source and participant and was provided uncurated.

TCRbeta CDR3 regions were amplified from genomic DNA by means of the immunoSEQ Assay, a bias-controlled multiplex PCR. In the original analysis: Nucleated cell counts per sample were estimated from amplification of reference gene primers within the assay. To quantify the absolute abundance of each unique TCRbeta CDR3 rearrangement, sequence reads were collapsed and filtered. For each sample, productive Simpson clonality was calculated as the square root of Simpson's diversity index over productive rearrangements. This is the immuneACCESS table as TCRdb keeps it, with only in-frame sequences that have V and J called. A part of the clones is gone; compared with another copy, unresolved V genes explain less than half, and the rest is unexplained. Clone size and V and J calls were adopted from that table, with D and trimming inferred from the DNA. The sample records under 250,000 clones, 86% of which are singletons. The top ten hold approximately 1.5% of the sample.

This sequence was found in a woman aged 55-70 years who had recovered from COVID-19. The source material was peripheral blood.

The encoded CDR3 is CASSYSRGNTEAFF. Here is the DNA: TGTGCCAGCAGTTACAGCAGGGGGAACACTGAAGCTTTCTTT. The rearranged chain carries TRBV6-5 and TRBJ1-1, with a weak D call of TRBD1 (6 bases match). Taken from cysteine to phenylalanine, the CDR3 has 14 residues. Just CDR3 DNA is preserved here, 42 bases in frame from base 1. Based on the germline V gene, the CDR1 and CDR2 sequences are MNHEY and SVGAGI. Between the V and J ends, shortened by 2 bases and 1 base respectively, the junction contains 8 bases.